This T cell receptor beta chain originates from a study of T cells in Graves' hyperthyroidism and ophthalmopathy. Regions amplified from RNA transcripts were the TCR beta CDR3 regions. TCR CDR3 regions were first amplified by RT-PCR with HTBI primers. One entry per CDR3 protein results from TCRdb running MiXCR on the multiplex PCR reads. This sample has some 490,000 distinct CDR3 sequences, with around 16% found just once. Germline V gene lookup returns CDR1 SQVTM and CDR2 ANQGSEA. The CDR3 spans 13 residues. Uncontrolled infection, other autoimmune disease, pregnancy or lactation led to exclusion. The chain recombines TRBV29-1 with TRBJ2-7; a weak D match, TRBD2 (6 bases). This TCR was recovered from a woman in her twenties or thirties with Graves' ophthalmopathy. Sequenced sample: blood. CDR3 coding DNA: TGCAGTGGGTCGGAGGGTGTATCCTACGAGCAGTACTTC. It is translated as CSGSEGVSYEQYF.